Presented here are 28 T cell receptor beta chains from one specimen sequenced in a study of Graves' ophthalmopathy and Graves' hyperthyroidism (dated 2018 in TCRdb). Sequencing took place on an Illumina HiSeq 2000. For repertoire sequencing, TCR beta CDR3 regions were amplified from RNA transcripts. The first round of RT-PCR was done with HTBI primers and the Qiagen OneStep RT-PCR kit, and was followed by a second round of multiplex PCR, then size selection and purification. TCRdb itself trimmed the public reads at Q25 with fastp, ran MiXCR and retained productive beta chains. Each CDR3 protein appears once, grouped with its most common genes and DNA. The sample table holds 300,000 to 400,000 distinct CDR3 sequences, of which 15% to 20% were seen once. The top ten clonotypes cover around 12% of the sample. The specimen sequenced was peripheral blood. Receptors were obtained from an adult man with Graves' ophthalmopathy.

This clonotype was seen at least ten times. V is TRBV10-3 and J is TRBJ1-1; D unresolved. Trimming pared 3 bases from V and 1 base from J, leaving 9 bases between. CDR1 is ENHRY, CDR2 SYGVKD, per germline. The CDR3 is 14 residues long. The CDR3 DNA reads TGTGCCATCAGTGATAACACAAGGAACACTGAAGCTTTCTTT. Its protein is CAISDNTRNTEAFF.

A note on this clonotype: The CDR3 ends on some other residue instead of the conserved phenylalanine or tryptophan, so this is likely a read error. The chain couples TRBV18 to TRBJ2-3, with 10 bases identical to TRBD2. The germline gives CDR1 KGHSH, CDR2 LQKENI. The length of the CDR3 is 15 residues. Germline trimming cut 1 base from V and 6 bases from J; bases unmatched to any gene: 4. CDR3 sequence (DNA): TGTGCCAGCTCACCACGCGCTAGCGGGGGCGATACGCAGTATTTA. It encodes CASSPRASGGDTQYL.

This clonotype occurred many times. This chain uses TRBV29-1 with TRBJ2-7; possible D gene TRBD2, 5 bases. V was clipped by 5 bases and J by 9 bases, with 8 bases between them. In germline, CDR1 is SQVTM, CDR2 ANQGSEA. The CDR3 loop spans 9 amino acids. CDR3 bases: TGCAGCGTTCCCCGGGGGCAGTACTTC. Its translation: CSVPRGQYF.

This clonotype was detected ten times or more. The chain joins TRBV5-6 to TRBJ1-6; D is unclear. Trimming shortened V by 4 bases and J by 7 bases, and 12 bases separated the two germline ends. Germline CDR1 reads SGHDT; CDR2 reads YYEEEE. The CDR3 length is 14 residues. The CDR3 bases are TGTGCCAGCAGCGTGAGAGGAACAAATTCACCCCTCCACTTT. Amino acids: CASSVRGTNSPLHF.

This clonotype has ten or more counts. The chain couples TRBV29-1 to TRBJ2-5, with D possibly being TRBD1 (6 bases). Trimming took 2 bases from V and 5 from J, leaving 24 bases between them. CDR1 SQVTM and CDR2 ANQGSEA come from the germline V gene. The CDR3 has 17 residues. CDR3 nucleotide sequence: TGCAGCGTTGAAAGGGGGATAGGACCAGGGCAGGGGGAGACCCAGTACTTC. The encoded protein is CSVERGIGPGQGETQYF.

This clonotype was seen many times. The J gene is TRBJ2-7, the V gene TRBV24-1, with 8 bases lining up with TRBD1. The ends lost 4 bases at V and 0 bases at J; junction bases unmatched: 4. This CDR3 has 15 amino acids. Per the germline V gene, CDR1 is KGHDR and CDR2 is SFDVKD. CDR3 nucleotide sequence: TGTGCCACCAGTGAAGCAGGGGGCGCCTCCTACGAGCAGTACTTC. Translated, it gives CATSEAGGASYEQYF.

This clonotype was seen ten or more times. Relative to the germline gene, one junction end is altered; a read error may explain this. The V gene is TRBV10-3, the J gene TRBJ2-5, with D possibly being TRBD2 (5 bases). CDR3 size: 12 residues. The germline V gene has CDR1 ENHRY and CDR2 SYGVKD. The CDR3 loop reads CAISETGGPGDF. CDR3 bases: TGTGCCATCAGTGAGACCGGAGGCCCCGGGGACTTC.

Ten or more counts support this clonotype. The rearrangement links TRBV6-5 to TRBJ1-2, with D hard to call. This CDR3 has 11 residues. Trimming stripped 7 bases from V and 10 bases from J, with 13 bases between. Germline CDR1 and CDR2: MNHEY and SVGAGI. The CDR3 spells CASNVGTFYTF. The DNA of the CDR3 is TGTGCCAGCAACGTTGGCACCTTCTACACCTTC.

This clonotype was recorded many times. The chain combines TRBV30 with TRBJ1-1; D unclear. With 1 base removed from V and 0 bases from J, the gap between germline ends came to 9 bases. The CDR3 runs to 14 residues. The V gene's germline CDR1 is GTSNPN and CDR2 SVGIG (reference sequence). CDR3 loop: CAWSGRRVNTEAFF. CDR3 sequence (DNA): TGTGCCTGGAGTGGAAGGAGAGTGAACACTGAAGCTTTCTTT.

This clonotype occurred many times. The chain combines TRBV6-5 with TRBJ1-2; perhaps TRBD1 as D (5 bases). Germline V gene sequence: CDR1 MNHEY, CDR2 SVGAGI. This CDR3 contains 14 residues. The V end was cut by 0 bases, the J end by 8 bases, with 13 bases between. The CDR3 loop reads CASSYSGTRGGYTF. The CDR3 DNA reads TGTGCCAGCAGTTACTCGGGGACCCGAGGGGGCTACACCTTC.

The chain uses TRBV2 and TRBJ2-2; 10 bases are shared with TRBD1. The CDR3 contains 16 residues. The junction had 6 bases not matched to a gene; V was cut back by 1 base and J by 7 bases. Germline V lookup: CDR1 SNHLY, CDR2 FYNNEI. The CDR3 spells CASSEGPTGGGGELFF. In nucleotides, the CDR3 is TGTGCCAGCAGTGAAGGCCCGACAGGGGGCGGCGGGGAGCTGTTTTTT. The whole variable domain, filled in from reference TRBV2 and TRBJ2-2, reads EPEVTQTPSHQVTQMGQEVILRCVPISNHLYFYWYRQILGQKVEFLVSFYNNEISEKSEIFDDQFSVERPDGSNFTLKIRSTKLEDSAMYFCASSEGPTGGGGELFFGEGSRLTVL.

This clonotype was counted many times. The V gene is TRBV15, the J gene TRBJ1-1; TRBD1 agrees at 7 bases. The CDR3 runs to 16 residues. V was pared by 7 bases and J by 2 bases, with 13 bases of the junction left unmatched. From germline, CDR1 is LNHNV and CDR2 YYDKDF (reference sequence). The chain's CDR3 is CATTYPAGQPNTEAFF. The CDR3, as DNA: TGTGCCACCACTTACCCCGCGGGACAGCCTAACACTGAAGCTTTCTTT.

This clonotype occurred many times. J is TRBJ2-5 and V is TRBV3-1; D ambiguous. Deletions cut 7 bases from V and 5 bases from J, with 11 bases between. The CDR3 extends over 12 amino acids. Germline CDR1 is LGHDT and CDR2 is YNNKEL (reference sequence). The CDR3: CASKKGWETQYF. CDR3 nucleotides: TGTGCCAGCAAAAAAGGGTGGGAGACCCAGTACTTC.

This clonotype was seen a handful of times. The chain carries TRBV13 and TRBJ1-3; D ambiguous. Germline CDR1 PRHDT, CDR2 FYEKMQ (reference sequence). V was clipped by 1 base and J by 0 bases, with 7 bases between them. The CDR3 has 15 residues. DNA for the CDR3: TGTGCCAGCAGCTTAGTGGTGGGCTCTGGAAACACCATATATTTT. Amino acids: CASSLVVGSGNTIYF.

The chain couples TRBV6-1 to TRBJ2-7, with 7 bases that match TRBD2. Germline-derived CDR1 and CDR2 are MNHNS and SASEGT. The CDR3 covers 16 residues. The trim removed 2 bases at V and 2 bases at J, leaving 9 bases unmatched. The CDR3 region is CASSEYGNSGTYEQYF. In DNA, the CDR3 is TGTGCCAGCAGTGAATATGGGAACAGCGGGACCTACGAGCAGTACTTC.

This clonotype was counted many times. The chain has TRBV28 and TRBJ1-5; D unresolved. The CDR3 loop spans 14 amino acids. Germline-derived CDR1 and CDR2 are MDHEN and SYDVKM. V was shortened by 1 base and J by 0 bases, with 4 bases between the two germline ends. CDR3 bases: TGTGCCAGCAGTTTATCTAGTAGCAATCAGCCCCAGCATTTT. This codes for CASSLSSSNQPQHF. Full variable domain (remainder filled in from reference TRBV28 and TRBJ1-5): DVKVTQSSRYLVKRTGEKVFLECVQDMDHENMFWYRQDPGLGLRLIYFSYDVKMKEKGDIPEGYSVSREKKERFSLILESASTNQTSMYLCASSLSSSNQPQHFGDGTRLSIL.

The chain carries TRBV4-1 and TRBJ1-5; D uncertain. CDR1 MGHRA and CDR2 YSYEKL come from the germline V gene. The CDR3 runs to 16 residues. V dropped 0 bases and J dropped 3 bases, with 12 bases sitting between them. Here the CDR3 DNA reads TGCGCCAGCAGCCAAGATCCGGCGCAGGTCAATCAGCCCCAGCATTTT. Protein product: CASSQDPAQVNQPQHF.

This clonotype was counted at least ten times. V and J are TRBV2 and TRBJ2-5; D uncertain. V lost 4 bases, J lost 5 bases, and 14 bases lay in between. This CDR3 spans 14 amino acids. Germline V gene sequence: CDR1 SNHLY, CDR2 FYNNEI. CDR3 in DNA: TGTGCCAGCAGTGTCTTAACAGCCGGTGAGACCCAGTACTTC. Its protein is CASSVLTAGETQYF.

This chain links TRBV6-5 with TRBJ2-7; 8 nucleotides align to TRBD2. CDR1 is MNHEY and CDR2 is SVGAGI in the germline V gene. The junction had 5 bases not matched to a gene; V was cut back by 0 bases and J by 7 bases. The CDR3 spans 14 residues. This chain's CDR3 is CASSYSIREGEQYF. CDR3 sequence (DNA): TGTGCCAGCAGTTACTCGATACGGGAGGGAGAGCAGTACTTC.

This clonotype was detected many times. This chain links TRBV20-1 with TRBJ2-6; 11 nucleotides agree with TRBD1. The CDR3 runs to 16 residues. V shed 3 bases and J 2 bases; nucleotides not matched to a gene: 3. Germline loops: CDR1 DFQATT, CDR2 SNEGSKA (reference sequence). The CDR3 nucleotides read TGCAGTGCTAGGGGACAGGGGGGCCCTGGGGCCAACGTCCTGACTTTC. It codes for CSARGQGGPGANVLTF.

V gene TRBV28 combines with J gene TRBJ2-7, with D uncertain. The CDR3 length is 14 residues. Trimming pared 5 bases from V and 7 bases from J, leaving 18 bases between. CDR1 is MDHEN, CDR2 SYDVKM, per germline. CDR3: CASSLARLEKEQYF. Written as DNA, the CDR3 is TGTGCCAGCAGTCTGGCGCGCCTCGAAAAGGAGCAGTACTTC.

In its sample, this clonotype was seen once. The genes are TRBV20-1 and TRBJ1-1; D possibly corresponds to TRBD1 (6 bases). Germline CDR1 reads DFQATT; CDR2 reads SNEGSKA (reference sequence). The length of the CDR3 is 16 residues. V gave up 0 bases and J gave up 1 base, with 15 bases separating them. The CDR3 nucleotides are TGCAGTGCTAGAGATCGCCGGGGGGGCTGGAACACTGAAGCTTTCTTT. It translates to CSARDRRGGWNTEAFF.

This clonotype occurred many times. The CDR3 sequence is CASSLGGRGPQETQYF. The CDR3 region has the DNA TGTGCCAGCAGTTTGGGAGGACGGGGCCCCCAAGAGACCCAGTACTTC. The chain employs TRBV12-3 or TRBV12-4 and TRBJ2-5, with a tentative D call TRBD2 (6 bases). The CDR3 is 16 residues long. V dropped 3 bases and J dropped 1 base, with 15 bases sitting between them.

This clonotype was recorded many times. One end of the junction varies from germline; a read error may be responsible. The chain has TRBV7-7 and TRBJ2-2, with D perhaps TRBD1 or TRBD2 (6 bases each). Germline CDR1 SSHAT, CDR2 FNYEAQ (reference sequence). This CDR3 has 14 residues. CDR3 sequence reads: CASSPGAQTGELFF. Written as DNA, the CDR3 is TGTGCTAGCAGCCCGGGGGCGCAGACCGGGGAGCTGTTTTTT.

With respect to this clonotype: The junction differs from germline at one of its ends, possibly a read error. The genes are TRBV4-1 and TRBJ1-5; a possible D gene is TRBD1 (6 bases). The CDR3 runs 18 residues. Germline values: CDR1 MGHRA, CDR2 YSYEKL. As DNA, the CDR3 is TGCGCCAGCAGCCAAGTGAATTTCATAGGGACATCCGATCAGCCCCAGCGTTTT. Amino acid sequence: CASSQVNFIGTSDQPQRF.

There are many counts of this clonotype. The gene calls are TRBV19 and TRBJ1-1, with D possibly matching TRBD1 (5 bases). CDR3 length: 14 residues. V was shortened by 3 bases and J by 3 bases, with 11 bases between the two germline ends. Germline V gives CDR1 LNHDA, CDR2 SQIVND (reference sequence). The CDR3 reads CASSIPGVDTEAFF. DNA for the CDR3: TGTGCCAGTAGTATTCCGGGGGTAGACACTGAAGCTTTCTTT.

Ten or more counts support this clonotype. With a much larger clone just one base away, this may be a read error. The V gene is TRBV28, the J gene TRBJ1-5, with TRBD1 identical over 8 bases. J gave up 7 bases and V 7 bases, and 12 bases lay outside the gene matches. The germline CDR1 and CDR2 sequences are MDHEN and SYDVKM. The CDR3 has 15 amino acids. Here the CDR3 DNA reads TGTGCCAGCACCAAAACGTCAGGGGGCGGGCAGCCCCAGCATTTT. This translates into CASTKTSGGGQPQHF.

This clonotype was found many times. The chain employs TRBV12-3 or TRBV12-4 and TRBJ1-2; D perhaps matches TRBD1 (6 bases). Trimming removed 5 bases from V and 3 bases from J, with 10 bases in between. The CDR3 has 13 residues. The CDR3 DNA is TGTGCCAGCAGTCAGGGGACGGACTATGGCTACACCTTC. Translated, it gives CASSQGTDYGYTF.